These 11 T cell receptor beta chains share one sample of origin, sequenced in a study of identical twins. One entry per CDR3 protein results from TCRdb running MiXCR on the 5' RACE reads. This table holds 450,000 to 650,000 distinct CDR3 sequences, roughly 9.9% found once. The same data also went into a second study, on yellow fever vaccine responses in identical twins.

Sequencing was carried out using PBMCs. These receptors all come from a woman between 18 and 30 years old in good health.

In nucleotides, the CDR3 is TGCAGTGCTACCTGGGACGGGCGTAACACCATATATTTT. Encoded protein: CSATWDGRNTIYF. This rearrangement joins TRBV20-1 to TRBJ1-3; TRBD1 is a possible D gene (5 bases). CDR1 DFQATT and CDR2 SNEGSKA come from the germline V gene (reference sequence). The germline V and J ends were trimmed by 4 bases and 7 bases, with 14 bases remaining between them. This CDR3 has 13 residues.

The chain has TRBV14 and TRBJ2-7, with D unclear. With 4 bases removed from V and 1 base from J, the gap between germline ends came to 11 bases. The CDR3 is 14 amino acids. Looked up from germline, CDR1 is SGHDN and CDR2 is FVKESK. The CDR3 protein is CASSRLGFSYEQYF. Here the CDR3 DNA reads TGTGCCAGCAGCCGCTTGGGGTTTTCCTACGAGCAGTACTTC.

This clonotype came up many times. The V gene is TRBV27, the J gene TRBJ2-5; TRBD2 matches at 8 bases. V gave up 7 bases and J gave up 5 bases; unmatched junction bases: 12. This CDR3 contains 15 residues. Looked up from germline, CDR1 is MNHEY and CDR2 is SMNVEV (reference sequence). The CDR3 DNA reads TGTGCCAGCACTCCTAGCGGGTCTCAGGGTGAGACCCAGTACTTC. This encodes CASTPSGSQGETQYF.

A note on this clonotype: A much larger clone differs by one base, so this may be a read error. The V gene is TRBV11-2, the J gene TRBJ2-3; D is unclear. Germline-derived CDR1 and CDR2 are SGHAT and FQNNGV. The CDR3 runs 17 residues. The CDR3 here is CACSLDPAWPGTDTQYF. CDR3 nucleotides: TGTGCCTGCAGCTTAGACCCCGCCTGGCCCGGGACAGATACGCAGTATTTT.

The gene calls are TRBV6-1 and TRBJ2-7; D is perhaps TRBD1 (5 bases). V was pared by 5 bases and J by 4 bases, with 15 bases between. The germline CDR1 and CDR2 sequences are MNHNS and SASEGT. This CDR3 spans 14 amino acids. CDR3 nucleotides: TGTGCCAGCAGTCCAGACAGTATACTGTACGAGCAGTACTTC. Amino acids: CASSPDSILYEQYF.

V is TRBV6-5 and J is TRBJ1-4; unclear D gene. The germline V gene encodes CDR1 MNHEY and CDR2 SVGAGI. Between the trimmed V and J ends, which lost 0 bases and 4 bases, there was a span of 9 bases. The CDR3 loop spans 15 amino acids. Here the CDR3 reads CASSYSVSHNEKLFF. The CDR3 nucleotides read TGTGCCAGCAGTTACTCGGTTTCCCATAATGAAAAACTGTTTTTT.

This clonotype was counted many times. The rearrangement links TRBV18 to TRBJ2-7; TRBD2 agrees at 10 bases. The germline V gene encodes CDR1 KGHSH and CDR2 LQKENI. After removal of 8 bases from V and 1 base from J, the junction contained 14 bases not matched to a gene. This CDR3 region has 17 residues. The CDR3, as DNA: TGTGCCAGCAACCAGGGGACTAGCGCATCTTATTCCTACGAGCAGTACTTC. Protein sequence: CASNQGTSASYSYEQYF.

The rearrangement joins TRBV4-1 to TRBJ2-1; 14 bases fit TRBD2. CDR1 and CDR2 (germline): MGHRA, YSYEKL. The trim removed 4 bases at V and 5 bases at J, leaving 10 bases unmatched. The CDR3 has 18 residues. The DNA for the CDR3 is TGCGCCAGCAGCCCGGGACTAGCGGGAGCCTTCGGGAACAATGAGCAGTTCTTC. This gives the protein CASSPGLAGAFGNNEQFF.

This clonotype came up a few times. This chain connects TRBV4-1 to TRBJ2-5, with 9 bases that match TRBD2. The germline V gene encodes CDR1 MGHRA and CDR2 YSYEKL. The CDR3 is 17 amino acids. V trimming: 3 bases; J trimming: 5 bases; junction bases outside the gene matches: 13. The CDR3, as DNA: TGCGCCAGCAGCCAGGAATTGAGCGGGGGGCTTGTGGAGACCCAGTACTTC. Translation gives CASSQELSGGLVETQYF.

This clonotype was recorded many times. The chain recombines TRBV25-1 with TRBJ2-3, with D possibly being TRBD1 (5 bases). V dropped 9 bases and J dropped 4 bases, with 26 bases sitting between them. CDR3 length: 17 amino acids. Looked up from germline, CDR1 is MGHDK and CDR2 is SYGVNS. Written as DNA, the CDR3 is TGTGCCAGTACTGGATCAAGCAGGGTCTTTAGGGCAGATACGCAGTATTTT. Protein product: CASTGSSRVFRADTQYF.

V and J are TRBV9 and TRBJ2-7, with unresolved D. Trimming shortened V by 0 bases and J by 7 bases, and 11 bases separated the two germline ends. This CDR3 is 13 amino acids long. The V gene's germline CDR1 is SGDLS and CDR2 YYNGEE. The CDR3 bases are TGTGCCAGCAGCGTAGCGAACAGTGGGGAGCAGTACTTC. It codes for CASSVANSGEQYF.